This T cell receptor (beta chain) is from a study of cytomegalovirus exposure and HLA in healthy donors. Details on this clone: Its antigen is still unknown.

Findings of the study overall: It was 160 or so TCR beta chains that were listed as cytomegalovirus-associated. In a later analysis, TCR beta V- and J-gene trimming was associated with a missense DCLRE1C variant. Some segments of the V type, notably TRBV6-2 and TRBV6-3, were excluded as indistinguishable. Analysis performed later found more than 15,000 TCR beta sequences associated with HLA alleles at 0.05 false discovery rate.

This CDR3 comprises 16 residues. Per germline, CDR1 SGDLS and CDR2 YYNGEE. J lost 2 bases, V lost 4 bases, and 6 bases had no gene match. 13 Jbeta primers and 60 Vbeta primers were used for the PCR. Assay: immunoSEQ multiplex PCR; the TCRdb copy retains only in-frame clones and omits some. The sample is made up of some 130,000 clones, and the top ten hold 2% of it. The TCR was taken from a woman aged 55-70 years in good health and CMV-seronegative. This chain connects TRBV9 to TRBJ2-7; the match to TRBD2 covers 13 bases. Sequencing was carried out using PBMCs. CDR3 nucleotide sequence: TGTGCCAGCAGCCTAGGGACTAGCGGGATCCCCTACGAGCAGTACTTC. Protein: CASSLGTSGIPYEQYF.